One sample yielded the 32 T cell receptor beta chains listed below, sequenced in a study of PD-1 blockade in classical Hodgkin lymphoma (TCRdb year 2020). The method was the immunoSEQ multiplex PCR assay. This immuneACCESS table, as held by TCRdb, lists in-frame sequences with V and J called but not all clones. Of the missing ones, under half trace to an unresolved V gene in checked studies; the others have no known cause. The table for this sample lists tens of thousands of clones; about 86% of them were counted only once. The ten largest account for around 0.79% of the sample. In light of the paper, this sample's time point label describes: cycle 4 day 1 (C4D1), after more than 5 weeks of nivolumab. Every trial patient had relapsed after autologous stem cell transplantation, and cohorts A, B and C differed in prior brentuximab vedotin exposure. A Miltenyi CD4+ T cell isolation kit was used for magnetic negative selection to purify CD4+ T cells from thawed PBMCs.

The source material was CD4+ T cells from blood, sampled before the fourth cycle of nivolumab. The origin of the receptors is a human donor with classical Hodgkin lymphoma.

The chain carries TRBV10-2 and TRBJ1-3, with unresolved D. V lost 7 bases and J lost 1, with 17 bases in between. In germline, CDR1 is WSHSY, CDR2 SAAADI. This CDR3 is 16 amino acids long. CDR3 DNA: TGCGCCAGCACCATAACTGCTCTGGAATCTGGAAACACCATATATTTT. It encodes CASTITALESGNTIYF.

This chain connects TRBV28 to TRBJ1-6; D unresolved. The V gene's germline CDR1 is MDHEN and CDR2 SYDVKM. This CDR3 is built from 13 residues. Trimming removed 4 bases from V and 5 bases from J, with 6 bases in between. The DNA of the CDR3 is TGTGCCAGCAGTTATGTCGATAATTCACCCCTCCACTTT. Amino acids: CASSYVDNSPLHF.

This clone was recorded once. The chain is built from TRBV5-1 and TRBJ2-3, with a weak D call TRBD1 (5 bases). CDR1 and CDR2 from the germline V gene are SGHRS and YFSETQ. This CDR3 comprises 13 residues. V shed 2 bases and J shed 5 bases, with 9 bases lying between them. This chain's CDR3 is CASSFEDRDTQYF. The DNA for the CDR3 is TGCGCCAGCAGCTTCGAAGACAGAGATACGCAGTATTTT.

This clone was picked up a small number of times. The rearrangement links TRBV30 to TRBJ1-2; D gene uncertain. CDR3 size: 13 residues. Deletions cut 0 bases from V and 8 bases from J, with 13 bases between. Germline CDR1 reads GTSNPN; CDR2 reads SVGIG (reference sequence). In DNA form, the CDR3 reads TGTGCCTGGAGTGTTACGTGGGGAAAGGGCTACACCTTC. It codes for CAWSVTWGKGYTF.

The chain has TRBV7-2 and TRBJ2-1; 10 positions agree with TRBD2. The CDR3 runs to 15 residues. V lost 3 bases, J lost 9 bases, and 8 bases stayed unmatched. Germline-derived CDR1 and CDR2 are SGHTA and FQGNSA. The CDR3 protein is CASSFAAGGHSEQFF. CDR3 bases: TGTGCCAGCAGCTTTGCAGCGGGGGGGCATAGTGAGCAGTTCTTC.

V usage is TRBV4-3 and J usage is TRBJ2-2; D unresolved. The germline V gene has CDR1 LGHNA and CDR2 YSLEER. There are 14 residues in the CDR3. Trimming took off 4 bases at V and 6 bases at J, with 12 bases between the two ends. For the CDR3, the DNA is TGCGCCAGCAGCCCCCTTGTTAGATCCGGGGAGCTGTTTTTT. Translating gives CASSPLVRSGELFF.

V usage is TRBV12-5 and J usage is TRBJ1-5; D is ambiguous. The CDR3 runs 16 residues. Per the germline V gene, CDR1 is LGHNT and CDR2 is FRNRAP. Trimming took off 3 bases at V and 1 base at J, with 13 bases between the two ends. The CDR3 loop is CASGLLRKESNQPQHF. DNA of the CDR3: TGTGCTAGTGGTTTACTGCGTAAGGAGAGCAATCAGCCCCAGCATTTT.

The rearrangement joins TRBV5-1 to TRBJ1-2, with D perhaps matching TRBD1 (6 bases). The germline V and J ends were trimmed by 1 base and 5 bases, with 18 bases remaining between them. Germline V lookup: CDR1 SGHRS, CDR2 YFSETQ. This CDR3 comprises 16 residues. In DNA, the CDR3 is TGCGCCAGCAGCTTGAGGTCAGGGGCATCGGAGTATGGCTACACCTTC. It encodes CASSLRSGASEYGYTF.

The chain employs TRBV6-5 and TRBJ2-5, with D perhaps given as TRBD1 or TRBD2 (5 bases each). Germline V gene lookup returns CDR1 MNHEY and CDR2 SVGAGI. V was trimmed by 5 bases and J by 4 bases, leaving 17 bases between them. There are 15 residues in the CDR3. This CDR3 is CASSGSLGAGETQYF. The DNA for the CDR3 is TGTGCCAGCAGTGGTAGCTTAGGGGCGGGAGAGACCCAGTACTTC.

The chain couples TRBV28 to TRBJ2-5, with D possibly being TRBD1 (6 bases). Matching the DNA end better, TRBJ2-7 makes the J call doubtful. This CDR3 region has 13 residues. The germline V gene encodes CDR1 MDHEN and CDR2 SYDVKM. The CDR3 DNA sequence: TGTGCCAGCATTCCATCGACAGGCTACGAGCAGTACTTC. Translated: CASIPSTGYEQYF.

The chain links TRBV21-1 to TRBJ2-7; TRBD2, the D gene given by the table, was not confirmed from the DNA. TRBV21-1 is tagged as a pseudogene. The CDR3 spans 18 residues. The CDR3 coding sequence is TGTGCCAGCAGCAAAGTTCCGCCATTCGGGGGGGTCTCCTACGAGCAGTACTTC. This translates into CASSKVPPFGGVSYEQYF.

CDR3 residues: CASSPGTDSYNEQFF. The DNA of the CDR3 is TGTGCCAGTAGTCCGGGGACAGACTCCTACAATGAGCAGTTCTTC. This chain uses TRBV19 with TRBJ2-1; 7 bases agree with TRBD1. J was trimmed by 0 bases and V by 5 bases; bases with no gene match: 4. The germline V gene has CDR1 LNHDA and CDR2 SQIVND (reference sequence). The CDR3 has 15 amino acids.

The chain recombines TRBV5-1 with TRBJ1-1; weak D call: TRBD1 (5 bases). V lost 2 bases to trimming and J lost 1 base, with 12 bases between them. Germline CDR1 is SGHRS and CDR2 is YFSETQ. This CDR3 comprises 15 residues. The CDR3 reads CASSLSGPRNTEAFF. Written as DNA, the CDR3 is TGCGCCAGCAGCTTATCGGGACCAAGGAACACTGAAGCTTTCTTT. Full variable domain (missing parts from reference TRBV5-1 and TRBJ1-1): KAGVTQTPRYLIKTRGQQVTLSCSPISGHRSVSWYQQTPGQGLQFLFEYFSETQRNKGNFPGRFSGRQFSNSRSEMNVSTLELGDSALYLCASSLSGPRNTEAFFGQGTRLTVV.

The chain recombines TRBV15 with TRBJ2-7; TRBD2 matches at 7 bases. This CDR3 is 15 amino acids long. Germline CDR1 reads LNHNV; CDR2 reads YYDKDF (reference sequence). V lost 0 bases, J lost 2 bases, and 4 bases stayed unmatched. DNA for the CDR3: TGTGCCACCAGCAGAGACGTGGGGGGGACCTACGAGCAGTACTTC. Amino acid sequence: CATSRDVGGTYEQYF.

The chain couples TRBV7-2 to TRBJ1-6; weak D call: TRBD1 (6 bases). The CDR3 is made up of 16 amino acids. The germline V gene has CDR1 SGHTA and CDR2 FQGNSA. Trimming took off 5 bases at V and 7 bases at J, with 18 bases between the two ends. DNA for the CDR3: TGTGCCAGCAGCGTTACATCGGGACACCCAAATTCACCCCTCCACTTT. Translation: CASSVTSGHPNSPLHF.

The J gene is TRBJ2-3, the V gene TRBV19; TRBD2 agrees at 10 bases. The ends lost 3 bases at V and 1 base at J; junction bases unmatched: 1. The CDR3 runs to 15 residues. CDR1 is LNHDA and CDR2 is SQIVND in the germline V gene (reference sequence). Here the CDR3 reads CASSILAGGTDTQYF. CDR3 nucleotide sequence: TGTGCCAGTAGTATCCTAGCGGGGGGCACAGATACGCAGTATTTT.

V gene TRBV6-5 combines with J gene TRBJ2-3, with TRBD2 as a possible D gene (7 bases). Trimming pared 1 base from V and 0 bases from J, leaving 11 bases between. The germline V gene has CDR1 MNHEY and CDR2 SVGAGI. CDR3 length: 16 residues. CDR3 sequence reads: CASSYWGGASTDTQYF. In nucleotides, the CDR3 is TGTGCCAGCAGTTACTGGGGGGGCGCTAGCACAGATACGCAGTATTTT.

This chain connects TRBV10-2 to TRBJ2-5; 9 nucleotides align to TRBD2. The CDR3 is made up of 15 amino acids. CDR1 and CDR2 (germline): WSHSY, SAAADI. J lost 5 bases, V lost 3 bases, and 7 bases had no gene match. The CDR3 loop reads CASSEPAGGSETQYF. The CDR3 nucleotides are TGCGCCAGCAGTGAACCAGCGGGGGGTTCGGAGACCCAGTACTTC.

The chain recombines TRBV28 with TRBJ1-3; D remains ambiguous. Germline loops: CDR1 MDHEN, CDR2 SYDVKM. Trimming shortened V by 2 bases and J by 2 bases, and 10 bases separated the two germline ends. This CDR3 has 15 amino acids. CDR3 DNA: TGTGCCAGCAGTTTAAACCCGCAGGCTGGAAACACCATATATTTT. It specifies CASSLNPQAGNTIYF.

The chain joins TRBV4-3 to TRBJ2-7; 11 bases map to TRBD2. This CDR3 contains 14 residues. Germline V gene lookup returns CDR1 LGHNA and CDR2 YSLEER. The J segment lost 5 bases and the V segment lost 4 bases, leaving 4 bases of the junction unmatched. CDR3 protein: CASSLLAGGNEQYF. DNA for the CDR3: TGCGCCAGCAGCCTTCTAGCGGGGGGCAACGAGCAGTACTTC.

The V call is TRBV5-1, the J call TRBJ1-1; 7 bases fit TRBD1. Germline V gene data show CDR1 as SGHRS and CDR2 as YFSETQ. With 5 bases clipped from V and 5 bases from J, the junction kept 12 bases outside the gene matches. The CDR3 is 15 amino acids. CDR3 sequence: CASSWDSRSGTEAFF. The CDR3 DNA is TGCGCCAGCAGTTGGGACAGCCGGTCAGGGACTGAAGCTTTCTTT.

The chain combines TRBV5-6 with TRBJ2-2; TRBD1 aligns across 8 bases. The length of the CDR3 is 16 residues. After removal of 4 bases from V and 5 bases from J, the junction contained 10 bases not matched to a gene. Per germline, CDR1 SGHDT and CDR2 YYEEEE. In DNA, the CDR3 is TGTGCCAGCAGCCCCCGGACAGGGAAGGCGACCGGGGAGCTGTTTTTT. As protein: CASSPRTGKATGELFF.

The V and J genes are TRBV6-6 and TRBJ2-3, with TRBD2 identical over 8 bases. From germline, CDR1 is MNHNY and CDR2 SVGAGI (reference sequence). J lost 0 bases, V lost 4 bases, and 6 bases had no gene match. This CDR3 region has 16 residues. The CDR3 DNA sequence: TGTGCCAGCAGTTCGGGACTAGGCTCTAGCACAGATACGCAGTATTTT. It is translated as CASSSGLGSSTDTQYF.

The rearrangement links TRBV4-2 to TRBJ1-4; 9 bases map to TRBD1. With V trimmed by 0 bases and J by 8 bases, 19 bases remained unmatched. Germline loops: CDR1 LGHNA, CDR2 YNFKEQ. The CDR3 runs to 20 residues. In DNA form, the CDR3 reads TGTGCCAGCAGCCAAGATGAGAGAAGGGATTGGACAGGGGTAGAAGAAAAACTGTTTTTT. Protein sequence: CASSQDERRDWTGVEEKLFF.

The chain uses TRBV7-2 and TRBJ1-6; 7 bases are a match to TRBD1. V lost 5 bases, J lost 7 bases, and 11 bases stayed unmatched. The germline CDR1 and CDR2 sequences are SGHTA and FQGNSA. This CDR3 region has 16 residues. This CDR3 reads CASSLGGRDRNSPLHF. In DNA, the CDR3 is TGTGCCAGCAGCCTAGGGGGTCGGGACAGAAATTCACCCCTCCACTTT.

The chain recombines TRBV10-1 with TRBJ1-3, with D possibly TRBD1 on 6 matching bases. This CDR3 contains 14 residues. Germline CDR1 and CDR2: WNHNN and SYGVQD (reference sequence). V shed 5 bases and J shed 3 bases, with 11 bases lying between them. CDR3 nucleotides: TGCGCCAGCAGTAGTAACAGGGATGGAAACACCATATATTTT. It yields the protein CASSSNRDGNTIYF.

DNA of the CDR3: TGTGCCAGCAGTTACTCGATCGGGTTAGAGACCCAGTACTTC. Translating gives CASSYSIGLETQYF. V is TRBV6-5 and J is TRBJ2-5; D not resolved. Germline V gene sequence: CDR1 MNHEY, CDR2 SVGAGI. Between the trimmed V and J ends, which lost 0 bases and 4 bases, there was a span of 9 bases. This CDR3 comprises 14 residues.

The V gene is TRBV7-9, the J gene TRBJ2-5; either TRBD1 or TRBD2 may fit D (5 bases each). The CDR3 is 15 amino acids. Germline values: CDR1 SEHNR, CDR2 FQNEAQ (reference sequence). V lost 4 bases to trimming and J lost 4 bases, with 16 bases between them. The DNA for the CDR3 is TGTGCCAGCAGCTGGGCCGGGACGAGAGGAGAGACCCAGTACTTC. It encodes CASSWAGTRGETQYF.

The chain's CDR3 is CASSLGSGVGGELFF. CDR3 DNA: TGTGCCAGCAGCTTAGGTAGCGGGGTCGGCGGGGAGCTGTTTTTT. The V call is TRBV7-9, the J call TRBJ2-2, with 8 bases identical to TRBD2. Germline loops: CDR1 SEHNR, CDR2 FQNEAQ (reference sequence). The CDR3 is 15 residues long. V was pared by 1 base and J by 7 bases, with 5 bases of the junction left unmatched. Full variable domain (missing parts from reference TRBV7-9 and TRBJ2-2): DTGVSQNPRHKITKRGQNVTFRCDPISEHNRLYWYRQTLGQGPEFLTYFQNEAQLEKSRLLSDRFSAERPKGSFSTLEIQRTEQGDSAMYLCASSLGSGVGGELFFGEGSRLTVL.

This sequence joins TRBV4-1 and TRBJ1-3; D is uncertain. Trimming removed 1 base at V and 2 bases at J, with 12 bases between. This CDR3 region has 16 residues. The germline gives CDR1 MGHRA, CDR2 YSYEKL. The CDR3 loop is CASSQVEGEPGNTIYF. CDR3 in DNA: TGCGCCAGCAGCCAAGTCGAGGGTGAACCTGGAAACACCATATATTTT.

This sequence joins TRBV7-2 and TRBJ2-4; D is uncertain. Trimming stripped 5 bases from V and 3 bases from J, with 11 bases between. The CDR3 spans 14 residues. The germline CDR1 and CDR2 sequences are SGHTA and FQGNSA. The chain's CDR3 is CASSQGNNKNIQYF. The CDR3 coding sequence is TGTGCCAGCAGCCAAGGGAACAACAAAAACATTCAGTACTTC. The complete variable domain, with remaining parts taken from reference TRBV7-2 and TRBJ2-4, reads GAGVSQSPSNKVTEKGKDVELRCDPISGHTALYWYRQSLGQGLEFLIYFQGNSAPDKSGLPSDRFSAERTGGSVSTLTIQRTQQEDSAVYLCASSQGNNKNIQYFGAGTRLSVL.

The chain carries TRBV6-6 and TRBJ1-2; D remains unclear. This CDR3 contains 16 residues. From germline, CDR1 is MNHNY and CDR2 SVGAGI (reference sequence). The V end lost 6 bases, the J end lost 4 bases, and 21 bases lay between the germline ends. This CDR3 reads CASRTAPGVAVYGYTF. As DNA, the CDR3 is TGTGCCAGCAGAACGGCCCCCGGGGTGGCAGTCTATGGCTACACCTTC.